One sample yielded the 20 T cell receptor beta chains listed below, sequenced in a study of T cells after yellow fever vaccination. TCRdb re-called the 5' RACE reads through MiXCR, storing one row per CDR3 protein. This sample yields around 68,000 distinct CDR3 sequences, of which 7.3% are seen a single time; roughly 30% belongs to the top ten. The material sequenced was CD8+ T cells sorted from PBMCs, taken 10 days after the first yellow fever vaccination. The source is a man between 18 and 29 years old who received the YFV17D yellow fever vaccine.

This clonotype was counted between two and nine times. The chain links TRBV3-1 to TRBJ2-3; D remains ambiguous. The V gene lost 0 bases and the J gene lost 8 bases, with 9 bases spanning the gap. Germline CDR1 reads LGHDT; CDR2 reads YNNKEL (reference sequence). The CDR3 consists of 13 residues. CDR3 in amino acids: CASSQDPLPTQYF. CDR3 in DNA: TGTGCCAGCAGCCAAGATCCCCTCCCTACGCAGTATTTT.

This clonotype was observed at least ten times. CDR3 nucleotide sequence: TGCGCCAGCAGCTTGGCCATGCAGGGGCTGTACAATGAGCAGTTCTTC. Its protein product is CASSLAMQGLYNEQFF. The rearrangement uses TRBV5-1 and TRBJ2-1; D may be TRBD1 (6 bases). This CDR3 spans 16 amino acids. V shed 0 bases and J shed 4 bases, with 14 bases lying between them. Germline loops: CDR1 SGHRS, CDR2 YFSETQ.

This clonotype has a count of ten or more. This chain links TRBV4-1 with TRBJ2-7, with D possibly being TRBD1 or TRBD2 (6 bases each). The CDR3 has 15 amino acids. V was shortened by 4 bases and J by 4 bases, with 17 bases between the two germline ends. Germline V gives CDR1 MGHRA, CDR2 YSYEKL. CDR3 coding DNA: TGCGCCAGCAGCCTTCGTGAGGGGGGTCGGTACGAGCAGTACGTC. Translation: CASSLREGGRYEQYV.

This clonotype came up many times. J is TRBJ2-1 and V is TRBV4-2, with D perhaps matching TRBD1 or TRBD2 (5 bases each). The length of the CDR3 is 17 residues. Germline loops: CDR1 LGHNA, CDR2 YNFKEQ. With 3 bases removed from V and 0 bases from J, the gap between germline ends came to 15 bases. CDR3 DNA: TGTGCCAGCAGCCAGATCGTTGGGGACCACTCCTACAATGAGCAGTTCTTC. Encoded protein: CASSQIVGDHSYNEQFF.

The genes are TRBV3-1 and TRBJ1-4; D may be TRBD1 (5 bases). The CDR3 is made up of 14 amino acids. The germline V and J ends were trimmed by 1 base and 3 bases, with 6 bases remaining between them. Germline V gene sequence: CDR1 LGHDT, CDR2 YNNKEL (reference sequence). The CDR3 region is CASSQVGANEKLFF. In DNA, the CDR3 is TGTGCCAGCAGCCAAGTGGGGGCTAATGAAAAACTGTTTTTT.

This clonotype was seen more than once but under ten times. The chain couples TRBV4-3 to TRBJ1-2; D might be TRBD1 (5 bases). Germline CDR1 LGHNA, CDR2 YSLEER. The CDR3 length is 13 residues. Trimming took 1 base from V and 6 from J, leaving 9 bases between them. The CDR3 loop reads CASSQGGYNGYTF. The CDR3 region has the DNA TGCGCCAGCAGCCAAGGGGGGTATAATGGCTACACCTTC.

To note about this clonotype: One end of the junction is discordant with germline, which a read error may explain. The chain links TRBV7-2 to TRBJ2-7; 10 bases map to TRBD2. Germline V gene sequence: CDR1 SGHTA, CDR2 FQGNSA. This CDR3 is built from 14 residues. The CDR3 region is CASSLAGARDEQYF. The CDR3 DNA follows: TGTGCCAGCAGCCTAGCGGGGGCCAGGGACGAGCAGTACTTC.

The gene calls are TRBV24-1 and TRBJ1-5; weak D call: TRBD1 (6 bases). The germline V gene has CDR1 KGHDR and CDR2 SFDVKD. Trimming pared 3 bases from V and 8 bases from J, leaving 19 bases between. The length of the CDR3 is 16 residues. Written as DNA, the CDR3 is TGTGCCACCAGTGATAGAGGACAGATGTTCGGGAAGCCCCAGCATTTT. This gives the protein CATSDRGQMFGKPQHF.

This clonotype turned up a few times. V and J are TRBV20-1 and TRBJ1-2, with D maybe TRBD1 (6 bases). From germline, CDR1 is DFQATT and CDR2 SNEGSKA (reference sequence). Trimming removed 6 bases at V and 5 bases at J, with 13 bases between. This CDR3 contains 12 residues. The chain's CDR3 is CSALGGDYGYTF. The CDR3 coding sequence is TGCAGTGCCCTGGGGGGCGATTATGGCTACACCTTC.

In DNA form, the CDR3 reads TGTGCCAGCAGCTTGGAGAATCAGCCCCAGCATTTT. Translation gives CASSLENQPQHF. This chain links TRBV7-9 with TRBJ1-5; D remains unclear. Germline V gene data show CDR1 as SEHNR and CDR2 as FQNEAQ (reference sequence). V lost 3 bases, J lost 4 bases, and 4 bases lay in between. The CDR3 is 12 amino acids. Full variable domain (remainder filled in from reference TRBV7-9 and TRBJ1-5): DTGVSQNPRHKITKRGQNVTFRCDPISEHNRLYWYRQTLGQGPEFLTYFQNEAQLEKSRLLSDRFSAERPKGSFSTLEIQRTEQGDSAMYLCASSLENQPQHFGDGTRLSIL.

This clonotype showed up many times. The genes are TRBV5-1 and TRBJ2-7; the match to TRBD1 covers 9 bases. Per germline, CDR1 SGHRS and CDR2 YFSETQ. The CDR3 sequence is 12 residues long. Unmatched junction bases numbered 0, after V lost 4 bases and J lost 4 bases. As DNA, the CDR3 is TGCGCCAGCAGCGGGACAGGGTACGAGCAGTACTTC. It encodes CASSGTGYEQYF.

J is TRBJ2-2 and V is TRBV12-3 or TRBV12-4; 13 bases agree with TRBD2. V shed 6 bases and J 5 bases; nucleotides not matched to a gene: 12. The CDR3 spans 18 residues. The CDR3 DNA reads as TGTGCCAGCAGGCCGGGACTAGCGGGGTCCGGGCTGACCGGGGAGCTGTTTTTT. Residues: CASRPGLAGSGLTGELFF.

This clonotype has ten or more counts. The V call is TRBV3-1, the J call TRBJ1-6; no firm D call. The V gene lost 1 base and the J gene lost 8 bases, with 9 bases spanning the gap. The CDR3 contains 14 residues. Germline V gene sequence: CDR1 LGHDT, CDR2 YNNKEL (reference sequence). The CDR3 protein is CASSQVDLDSPLHF. Here the CDR3 DNA reads TGTGCCAGCAGCCAAGTCGACTTGGATTCACCCCTCCACTTT.

At least ten counts were recorded for this clonotype. V usage is TRBV29-1 and J usage is TRBJ2-7; 7 bases line up with TRBD1. Germline-derived CDR1 and CDR2 are SQVTM and ANQGSEA. This CDR3 spans 11 amino acids. Losses at the gene ends were 6 bases for V and 7 bases for J; bases not matched to a gene: 6. CDR3 coding DNA: TGCAGCGTAATGACAGGGCTTGAGCAGTACGTC. Amino acid sequence: CSVMTGLEQYV.

This clonotype was found a few times. The CDR3 here is CASSVAGTDTQYF. Here the CDR3 DNA reads TGTGCCAGCAGTGTGGCTGGCACAGATACGCAGTATTTT. This chain links TRBV2 with TRBJ2-3; D unclear. The CDR3 has 13 amino acids. V lost 4 bases to trimming and J lost 1 base, with 6 bases between them. Germline CDR1 and CDR2: SNHLY and FYNNEI.

In its sample, this clonotype was seen many times. V usage is TRBV7-3 and J usage is TRBJ2-2; 7 positions match TRBD1. From germline, CDR1 is SGHTA and CDR2 FQGTGA. V shed 4 bases and J 5 bases; nucleotides not matched to a gene: 1. The CDR3 is 13 amino acids. CDR3 in amino acids: CASSSTGTGELFF. Written as DNA, the CDR3 is TGTGCCAGCAGCTCGACAGGGACCGGGGAGCTGTTTTTT.

This clonotype was recorded many times. The chain uses TRBV4-1 and TRBJ1-4; D is unresolved. V was clipped by 3 bases and J by 8 bases, with 7 bases between them. The CDR3 runs to 12 residues. Germline V gene data show CDR1 as MGHRA and CDR2 as YSYEKL. CDR3 region: CASSHEEEKLFF. CDR3 DNA sequence: TGCGCCAGCAGCCATGAAGAAGAAAAACTGTTTTTT.

This clonotype has a count of ten or more. The chain has TRBV5-1 and TRBJ2-7; TRBD1 matches at 7 bases. Germline values: CDR1 SGHRS, CDR2 YFSETQ. The CDR3 runs 17 residues. Trimming cost V 2 bases and J 6 bases; bases outside gene matches: 17. The CDR3 nucleotides are TGCGCCAGCAGCTTCGCCATGACAGGGATCCCTTTCACCGAGCAGTACTTC. It is translated as CASSFAMTGIPFTEQYF.

This clonotype was recorded a few times. The chain's CDR3 is CASSLRDCTDTQYF. CDR3 DNA: TGTGCCAGCAGCTTACGGGACTGCACAGATACGCAGTATTTT. The V and J genes are TRBV11-3 and TRBJ2-3, with a possible D match to TRBD2 (6 bases). The CDR3 has 14 amino acids. From germline, CDR1 is SGHNT and CDR2 YENEEA. The V end was cut by 2 bases, the J end by 1 base, with 7 bases between.

This chain links TRBV11-2 with TRBJ2-7, with TRBD2 matching 14 bases. The CDR3 is made up of 17 amino acids. J was trimmed by 0 bases and V by 3 bases; bases with no gene match: 4. Germline values: CDR1 SGHAT, CDR2 FQNNGV. CDR3 sequence (DNA): TGTGCCAGCAGCTTTGGACTAGCGGGGGGCAACTCCTACGAGCAGTACTTC. Amino acid sequence: CASSFGLAGGNSYEQYF. Full variable domain (remainder filled in from reference TRBV11-2 and TRBJ2-7): EAGVAQSPRYKIIEKRQSVAFWCNPISGHATLYWYQQILGQGPKLLIQFQNNGVVDDSQLPKDRFSAERLKGVDSTLKIQPAKLEDSAVYLCASSFGLAGGNSYEQYFGPGTRLTVT.